This TCR beta chain is from a study of T cells in Graves' hyperthyroidism and ophthalmopathy. Study results and limitations: The model foresaw ophthalmopathy a median approximately 6.3 months prior to onset.

Pregnant or lactating patients were excluded, as were those with uncontrolled infection or other autoimmune disease. Out of 8.5 to 10 ml of fresh peripheral blood came the PBMCs. Researchers took RNA transcripts and amplified the TCR beta CDR3 regions from them. HTBI primers were used for first-round RT-PCR of the TCR CDR3. TCRdb analysed the multiplex PCR reads with MiXCR anew, one entry per CDR3 protein. The sample has some 490,000 distinct CDR3 sequences, about 16% seen once; the top ten hold about 29%. Per the germline V gene, CDR1 is DFQATT and CDR2 is SNEGSKA (reference sequence). This CDR3 spans 13 amino acids. V gave up 6 bases and J gave up 0 bases, with 12 bases separating them. This clonotype showed up many times. Its antigen remains unknown.

Sequenced material: blood. The genes are TRBV20-1 and TRBJ2-7, with D possibly matching TRBD2 (6 bases). The clonotype was recovered from a woman aged 25 to 45 with Graves' ophthalmopathy. The CDR3 region is CSATGTPSYEQYF. The CDR3 nucleotides read TGCAGTGCCACCGGGACTCCCTCCTACGAGCAGTACTTC.